Listed below are T cell receptor beta chains from one sample, sequenced in a study of blood T cell repertoires in COVID-19. Clones were read by immunoSEQ multiplex PCR, and TCRdb kept only the in-frame ones, dropping some. The profile shows about 53,000 clones, 75% to 90% of them singletons. The sample was peripheral blood. Receptor source: a man of 80 years or more with acute or convalescent COVID-19. Each CDR3 is given with its conserved first and last residue. Each record gives: J gene, clone size, D gene, V gene, CDR3 protein, CDR3 DNA. D genes are given only for firm matches. Only part of the rows carry a size: once, few, many, or a class if the clone is expanded.

TRBJ1-2,NA,NA,TRBV2,CASSEQGSSNYGYTF,TGTGCCAGCAGTGAACAGGGTTCCTCTAACTATGGCTACACCTTC
TRBJ2-5,NA,NA,TRBV2,CASIREETQYF,TGTGCCAGCATCAGGGAAGAGACCCAGTACTTC
TRBJ1-5,NA,NA,TRBV5-4,CASSLDFGREQPQHF,TGTGCCAGCAGCTTGGATTTCGGCAGGGAACAGCCCCAGCATTTT
TRBJ2-3,NA,TRBD1,TRBV6-5,CASSYSTGRTDTQYF,TGTGCCAGCAGTTATTCGACAGGGCGGACAGATACGCAGTATTTT
TRBJ1-5,NA,NA,TRBV5-1,CASRPGGGMDQPQHF,TGCGCCAGCAGGCCCGGCGGGGGGATGGATCAGCCCCAGCATTTT
TRBJ1-5,NA,TRBD1,TRBV7-8,CASSLWGRGDNQPQHF,TGTGCCAGCAGCTTATGGGGCAGGGGGGATAATCAGCCCCAGCATTTT
TRBJ2-4,NA,NA,TRBV5-8,CASSPWGEGNIQYF,TGTGCCAGCAGCCCGTGGGGGGAAGGAAACATTCAGTACTTC
TRBJ2-7,NA,TRBD2,TRBV30,CAWTGGASSREQYF,TGTGCCTGGACGGGGGGGGCATCCTCTCGGGAGCAGTACTTC
TRBJ1-1,NA,TRBD1,TRBV7-9,CASSLQTGPNTEAFF,TGTGCCAGCAGCTTGCAGACAGGGCCGAACACTGAAGCTTTCTTT
TRBJ1-6,NA,TRBD1,TRBV5-1,CASSLPGQGSPLHF,TGCGCCAGCAGCCTGCCGGGACAGGGCTCACCCCTCCACTTT
TRBJ1-5,few,TRBD1,TRBV7-9,CASSLGDRAYSNQPQHF,TGTGCCAGCAGCTTAGGGGACAGGGCCTATAGCAATCAGCCCCAGCATTTT
TRBJ1-5,NA,NA,TRBV6-5,CASSYSRGSNQPQHF,TGTGCCAGCAGTTACTCTAGGGGTAGCAATCAGCCCCAGCATTTT
TRBJ1-2,NA,TRBD1,TRBV7-2,CASSHRTGANYGYTF,TGTGCCAGCAGCCACCGGACAGGAGCTAACTATGGCTACACCTTC
TRBJ1-2,NA,NA,TRBV19,CASSRDSRTAYGYTF,TGTGCCAGTAGTAGAGACTCTAGGACAGCGTATGGCTACACCTTC
TRBJ2-4,NA,NA,TRBV5-4,CASSLTGPSGNIQYF,TGTGCCAGCAGCTTGACAGGGCCCAGCGGAAACATTCAGTACTTC
TRBJ1-5,NA,TRBD1,TRBV19,CASSIARGPNQPQHF,TGTGCCAGTAGTATAGCCAGGGGGCCCAATCAGCCCCAGCATTTT
TRBJ2-3,NA,NA,TRBV2,CASSEITKRYTQYF,TGTGCCAGCAGTGAGATCACCAAGCGGTACACGCAGTATTTT
TRBJ2-7,few,TRBD2,TRBV15,CATSGGGSGYEQYF,TGTGCCACCTCCGGGGGGGGATCGGGTTACGAGCAGTACTTC
TRBJ2-5,NA,NA,TRBV25-1,CASRERETQYF,TGTGCCAGCAGAGAACGGGAGACCCAGTACTTC
TRBJ2-2,NA,NA,TRBV14,CASSQAFLGELFF,TGTGCCAGCAGCCAAGCCTTCCTCGGGGAGCTGTTTTTT
TRBJ2-5,NA,NA,TRBV5-1,CASSLDTSPGETQYF,TGCGCCAGCAGCTTGGATACTAGTCCGGGAGAGACCCAGTACTTC
TRBJ2-2,NA,NA,TRBV4-1,CASSQDSLGELFF,TGCGCCAGCAGCCAAGATTCTCTCGGGGAGCTGTTTTTT
TRBJ1-3,NA,NA,TRBV3-1/TRBV3-2,CASSQASGLDSGNTIYF,TGTGCCAGCAGCCAAGCTTCCGGACTGGACTCTGGAAACACCATATATTTT
TRBJ2-5,once,NA,TRBV2,CASSHDRQETQYF,TGTGCCAGCAGTCATGACAGACAAGAGACCCAGTACTTC
TRBJ2-3,NA,TRBD2,TRBV5-1,CASSLGLAGGSTDTQYF,TGCGCCAGCAGCTTAGGACTAGCGGGGGGGAGCACAGATACGCAGTATTTT
TRBJ1-2,NA,TRBD1,TRBV28,CASSLGQGGGYTF,TGTGCCAGCAGCTTGGGACAGGGAGGGGGCTACACCTTC
TRBJ2-5,few,NA,TRBV15,CTRRKTQYF,TGTACCAGGAGGAAGACCCAGTACTTC
TRBJ1-5,NA,NA,TRBV2,CASILRAGNQPQHF,TGTGCCAGCATCCTGAGGGCCGGCAATCAGCCCCAGCATTTT
TRBJ1-3,NA,TRBD1,TRBV16,CASSRGTAGNTIYF,TGTGCCAGCAGCCGAGGGACAGCCGGAAACACCATATATTTT
TRBJ2-3,NA,TRBD2,TRBV30,CAWSLAGVNTDTQYF,TGTGCCTGGAGTTTAGCGGGGGTGAACACAGATACGCAGTATTTT
TRBJ2-2,NA,NA,TRBV19,CASNRGGELFF,TGTGCCAGTAATAGGGGCGGGGAGCTGTTTTTT
TRBJ2-1,NA,NA,TRBV6-1,CASSEAGGSYNEQFF,TGTGCCAGCAGTGAAGCGGGGGGCTCCTACAATGAGCAGTTCTTC
TRBJ2-3,once,TRBD2,TRBV5-1,CASRGLAGGSGDTQYF,TGCGCCTCCAGGGGTCTAGCGGGGGGATCCGGAGATACGCAGTATTTT
TRBJ1-1,NA,NA,TRBV7-8,CASSLNRVAEAFF,TGTGCCAGCAGCTTAAACAGGGTAGCTGAAGCTTTCTTT
TRBJ2-2,NA,NA,TRBV5-1,CASSLVSNTGELFF,TGCGCCAGCAGCTTGGTTTCAAACACCGGGGAGCTGTTTTTT
TRBJ2-3,NA,NA,TRBV6-5,CASSYVQGSDTQYF,TGTGCCAGCAGTTACGTACAGGGTTCAGATACGCAGTATTTT
TRBJ2-5,NA,NA,TRBV19,CASRGSANRGQETQYF,TGTGCCAGTAGGGGGTCGGCGAATCGAGGGCAAGAGACCCAGTACTTC
TRBJ2-1,NA,TRBD2,TRBV6-2/TRBV6-3,CASSYSIIRAGGPFSYNEQFF,TGTGCCAGCAGTTACTCGATAATAAGGGCGGGGGGGCCGTTCTCCTACAATGAGCAGTTCTTC
TRBJ1-5,once,NA,TRBV24-1,CATSEKGFTQPQHF,TGTGCCACCAGTGAAAAGGGGTTTACTCAGCCCCAGCATTTT
TRBJ2-6,NA,NA,TRBV9,CASSPRYSTVTGANVLTF,TGTGCCAGCAGCCCACGATACTCCACAGTAACTGGGGCCAACGTCCTGACTTTC
TRBJ1-1,NA,NA,TRBV2,CASSSSNTEAFF,NA
TRBJ1-2,NA,NA,TRBV18,CASSPPPGIYGYTF,TGTGCCAGCTCACCCCCCCCGGGGATCTATGGCTACACCTTC
TRBJ2-4,NA,NA,TRBV19,CASRNTGAVIQYF,TGTGCCAGTAGGAACACTGGGGCCGTCATTCAGTACTTC
TRBJ2-2,NA,TRBD1,TRBV7-2,CASRRTGATGELFF,TGTGCCAGCAGGCGGACAGGGGCCACCGGGGAGCTGTTTTTT
TRBJ1-1,NA,NA,TRBV13,CASSYGENTEAFF,TGTGCCAGCAGCTACGGAGAGAACACTGAAGCTTTCTTT
TRBJ1-3,NA,TRBD1,TRBV6-5,CASSSWRGLSGNTIYF,TGTGCCAGCAGTTCGTGGAGGGGGCTGTCTGGAAACACCATATATTTT
TRBJ2-2,once,TRBD1,TRBV5-1,CASSQDRAGTGELFF,TGCGCCAGCAGCCAAGACAGGGCTGGCACCGGGGAGCTGTTTTTT
TRBJ1-1,NA,NA,TRBV12-3/TRBV12-4,CASSLRSLTEAFF,TGTGCCAGCAGTCTCCGGAGTCTCACTGAAGCTTTCTTT
TRBJ1-6,few,NA,TRBV6-6,CASSYEGSPLHF,TGTGCCAGCAGTTACGAGGGTTCACCCCTCCACTTT
TRBJ1-1,NA,TRBD1,TRBV3-1/TRBV3-2,CASSRTGNTEAFF,TGTGCCAGCAGCCGGACAGGGAACACTGAAGCTTTCTTT
TRBJ1-3,few,NA,TRBV19,CASSQGTSGNTIYF,TGTGCCAGTTCCCAGGGAACCTCTGGAAACACCATATATTTT
TRBJ2-5,NA,TRBD1,TRBV7-2,CASSLGDRVQETQYF,TGTGCCAGCAGCTTAGGGGACAGGGTCCAAGAGACCCAGTACTTC